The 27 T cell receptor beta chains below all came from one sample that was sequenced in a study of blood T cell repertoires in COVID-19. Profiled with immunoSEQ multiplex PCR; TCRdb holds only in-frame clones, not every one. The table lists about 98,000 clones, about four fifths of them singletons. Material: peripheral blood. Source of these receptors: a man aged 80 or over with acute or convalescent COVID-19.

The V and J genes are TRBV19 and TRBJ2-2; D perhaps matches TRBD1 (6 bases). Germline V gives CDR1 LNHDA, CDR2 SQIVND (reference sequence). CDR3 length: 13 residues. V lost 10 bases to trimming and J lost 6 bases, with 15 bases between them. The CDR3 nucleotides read TGTGCCACCTCTCTCCAGGGGCCCGGGGAGCTGTTTTTT. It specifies CATSLQGPGELFF.

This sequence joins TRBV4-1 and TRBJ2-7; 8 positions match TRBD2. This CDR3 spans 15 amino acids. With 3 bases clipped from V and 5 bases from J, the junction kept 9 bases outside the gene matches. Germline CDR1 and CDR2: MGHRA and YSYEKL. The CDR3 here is CASSQTGGGLHEQYF. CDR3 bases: TGCGCCAGCAGCCAGACCGGGGGGGGGCTCCACGAGCAGTACTTC.

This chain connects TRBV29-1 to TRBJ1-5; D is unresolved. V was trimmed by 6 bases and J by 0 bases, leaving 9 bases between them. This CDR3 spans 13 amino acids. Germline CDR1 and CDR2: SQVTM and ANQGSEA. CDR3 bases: TGCAGCGTCCAGGATCATAGCAATCAGCCCCAGCATTTT. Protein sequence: CSVQDHSNQPQHF.

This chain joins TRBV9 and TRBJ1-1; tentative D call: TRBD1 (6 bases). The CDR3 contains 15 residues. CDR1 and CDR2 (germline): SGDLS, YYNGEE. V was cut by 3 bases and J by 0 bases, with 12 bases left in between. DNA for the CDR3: TGTGCCAGCAGCGCTGGGACACCTATGAACACTGAAGCTTTCTTT. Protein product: CASSAGTPMNTEAFF.

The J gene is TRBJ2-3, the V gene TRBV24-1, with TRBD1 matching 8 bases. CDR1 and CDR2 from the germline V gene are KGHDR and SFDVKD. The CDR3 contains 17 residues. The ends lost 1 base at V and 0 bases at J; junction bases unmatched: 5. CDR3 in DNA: TGTGCCACCAGTGATTTAACCGGGACAGGTAGCACAGATACGCAGTATTTT. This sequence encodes CATSDLTGTGSTDTQYF.

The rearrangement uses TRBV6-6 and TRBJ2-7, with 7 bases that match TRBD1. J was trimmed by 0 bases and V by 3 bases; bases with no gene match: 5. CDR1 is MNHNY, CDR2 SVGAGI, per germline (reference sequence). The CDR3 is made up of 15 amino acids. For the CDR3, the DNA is TGTGCCAGCAGTTATAGGGACAGAGCCTCCTACGAGCAGTACTTC. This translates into CASSYRDRASYEQYF.

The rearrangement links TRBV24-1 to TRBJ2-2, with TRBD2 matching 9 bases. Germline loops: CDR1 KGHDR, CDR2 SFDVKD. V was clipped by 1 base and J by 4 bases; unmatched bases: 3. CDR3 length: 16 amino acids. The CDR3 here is CATSDLGAGGTGELFF. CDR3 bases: TGTGCCACCAGTGATTTAGGAGCGGGGGGCACCGGGGAGCTGTTTTTT.

As DNA, the CDR3 is TGTGCCAGCAGCCTGACAGGCAGCTTCTACGAGCAGTACTTC. Translating it yields CASSLTGSFYEQYF. This rearrangement joins TRBV7-2 to TRBJ2-7; D might be TRBD1 (6 bases). Germline V gene data show CDR1 as SGHTA and CDR2 as FQGNSA. This CDR3 has 14 residues. Trimming left V 5 bases short and J 3 bases short, with 14 bases between.

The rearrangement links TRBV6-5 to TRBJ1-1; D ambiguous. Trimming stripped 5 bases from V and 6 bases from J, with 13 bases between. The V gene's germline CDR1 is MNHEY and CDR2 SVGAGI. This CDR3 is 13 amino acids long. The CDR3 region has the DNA TGTGCCAGCAGTAACCGACCCGGGGCTGAAGCTTTCTTT. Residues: CASSNRPGAEAFF.

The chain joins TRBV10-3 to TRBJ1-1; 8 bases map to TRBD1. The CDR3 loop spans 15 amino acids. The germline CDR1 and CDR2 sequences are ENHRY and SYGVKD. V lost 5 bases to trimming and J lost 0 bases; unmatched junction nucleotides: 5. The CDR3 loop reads CAISWDRIMNTEAFF. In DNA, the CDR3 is TGTGCCATCAGTTGGGACAGGATAATGAACACTGAAGCTTTCTTT.

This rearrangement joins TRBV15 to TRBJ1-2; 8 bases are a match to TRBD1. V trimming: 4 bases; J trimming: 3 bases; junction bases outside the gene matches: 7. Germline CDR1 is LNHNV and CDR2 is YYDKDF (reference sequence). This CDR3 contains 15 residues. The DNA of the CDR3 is TGTGCCACCAGCATCCAGGGGGCGCGCGACTATGGCTACACCTTC. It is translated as CATSIQGARDYGYTF.

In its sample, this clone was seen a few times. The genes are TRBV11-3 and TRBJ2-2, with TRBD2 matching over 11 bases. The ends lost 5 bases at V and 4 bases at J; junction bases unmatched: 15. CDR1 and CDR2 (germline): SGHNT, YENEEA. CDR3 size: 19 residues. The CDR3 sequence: CASSPPGVAGGPGTGELFF. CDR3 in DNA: TGTGCCAGCAGCCCACCCGGGGTAGCGGGAGGGCCGGGCACCGGGGAGCTGTTTTTT.

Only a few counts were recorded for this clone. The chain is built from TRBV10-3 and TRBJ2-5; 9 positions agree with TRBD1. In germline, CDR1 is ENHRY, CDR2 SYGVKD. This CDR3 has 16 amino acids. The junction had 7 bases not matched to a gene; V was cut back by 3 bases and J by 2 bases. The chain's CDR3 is CAISDIGTGSQETQYF. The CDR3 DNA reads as TGTGCCATCAGTGACATCGGGACAGGGTCACAAGAGACCCAGTACTTC.

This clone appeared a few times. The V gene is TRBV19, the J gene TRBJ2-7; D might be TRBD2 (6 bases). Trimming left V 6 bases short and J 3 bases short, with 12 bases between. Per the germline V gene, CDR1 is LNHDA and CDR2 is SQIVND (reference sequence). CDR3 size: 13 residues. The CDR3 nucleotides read TGTGCCAGTAGCTGGAGGGTGGGCTACGAGCAGTACTTC. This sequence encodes CASSWRVGYEQYF.

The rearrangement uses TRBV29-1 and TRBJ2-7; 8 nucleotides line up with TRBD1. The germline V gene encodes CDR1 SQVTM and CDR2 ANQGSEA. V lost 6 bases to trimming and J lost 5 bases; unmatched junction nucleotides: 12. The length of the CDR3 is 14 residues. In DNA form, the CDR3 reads TGCAGCGTCGGCGAACTACAGGGGGTCCACGAGCAGTACTTC. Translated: CSVGELQGVHEQYF.

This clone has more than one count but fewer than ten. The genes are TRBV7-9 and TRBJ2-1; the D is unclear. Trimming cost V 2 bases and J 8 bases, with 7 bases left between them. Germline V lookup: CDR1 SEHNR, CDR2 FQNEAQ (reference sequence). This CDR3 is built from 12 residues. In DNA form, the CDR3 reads TGTGCCAGCAGCTTAATCGGTTATGAGCAGTTCTTC. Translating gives CASSLIGYEQFF.

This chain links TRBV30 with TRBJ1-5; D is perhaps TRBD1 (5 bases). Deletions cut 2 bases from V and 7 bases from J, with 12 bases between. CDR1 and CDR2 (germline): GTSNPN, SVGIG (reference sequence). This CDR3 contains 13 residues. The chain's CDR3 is CAWSQGLWQPQHF. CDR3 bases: TGTGCCTGGAGTCAGGGTTTATGGCAGCCCCAGCATTTT.

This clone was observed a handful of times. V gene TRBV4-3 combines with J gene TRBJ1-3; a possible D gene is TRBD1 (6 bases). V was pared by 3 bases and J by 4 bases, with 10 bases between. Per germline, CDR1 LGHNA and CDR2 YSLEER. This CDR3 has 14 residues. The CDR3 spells CASSHQGKGNTIYF. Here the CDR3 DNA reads TGCGCCAGCAGCCACCAGGGGAAGGGAAACACCATATATTTT.

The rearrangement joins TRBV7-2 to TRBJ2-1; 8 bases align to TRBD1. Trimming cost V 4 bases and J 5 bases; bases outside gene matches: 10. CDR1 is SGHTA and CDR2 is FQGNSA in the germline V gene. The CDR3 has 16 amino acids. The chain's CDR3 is CASSSRAAGGNNEQFF. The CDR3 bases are TGTGCCAGCAGCTCCCGGGCGGCAGGGGGCAACAATGAGCAGTTCTTC.

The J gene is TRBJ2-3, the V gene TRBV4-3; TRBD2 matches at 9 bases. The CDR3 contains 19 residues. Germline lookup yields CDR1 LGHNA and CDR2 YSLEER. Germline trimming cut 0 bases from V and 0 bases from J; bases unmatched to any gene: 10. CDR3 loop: CASSQDWAGGPGSTDTQYF. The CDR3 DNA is TGCGCCAGCAGCCAAGATTGGGCGGGGGGGCCCGGTAGCACAGATACGCAGTATTTT.

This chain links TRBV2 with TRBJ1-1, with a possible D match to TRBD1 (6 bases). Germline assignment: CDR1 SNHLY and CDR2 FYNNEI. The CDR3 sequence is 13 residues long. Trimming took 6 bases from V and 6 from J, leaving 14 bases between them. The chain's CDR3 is CASSQDRPPEAFF. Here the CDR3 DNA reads TGTGCCAGCAGCCAAGACAGGCCCCCTGAAGCTTTCTTT.

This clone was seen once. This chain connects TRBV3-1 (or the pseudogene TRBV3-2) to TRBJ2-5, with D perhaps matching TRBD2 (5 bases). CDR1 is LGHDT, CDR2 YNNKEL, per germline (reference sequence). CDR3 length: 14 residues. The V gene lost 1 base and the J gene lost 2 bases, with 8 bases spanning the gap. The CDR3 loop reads CASSQGRGQETQYF. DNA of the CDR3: TGTGCCAGCAGCCAAGGGCGAGGGCAAGAGACCCAGTACTTC.

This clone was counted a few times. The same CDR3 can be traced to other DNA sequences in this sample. DNA of the CDR3: TGTGCCAGCACTCCCCGGACGGGAAACTCTGGGGCCAACGTCCTGACTTTC. Protein product: CASTPRTGNSGANVLTF. The chain joins TRBV2 to TRBJ2-6; D may be TRBD2 (5 bases). The CDR3 consists of 17 residues. The V gene's germline CDR1 is SNHLY and CDR2 FYNNEI. V gave up 7 bases and J gave up 0 bases, with 16 bases separating them.

The CDR3 DNA sequence: TGTGCCAGCAGTGAAGACTGGAGCTCCTACGAGCAGTACTTC. This translates into CASSEDWSSYEQYF. This chain joins TRBV2 and TRBJ2-7; D is undetermined. In germline, CDR1 is SNHLY, CDR2 FYNNEI. The CDR3 totals 14 residues. Trimming removed 1 base at V and 0 bases at J, with 7 bases between.

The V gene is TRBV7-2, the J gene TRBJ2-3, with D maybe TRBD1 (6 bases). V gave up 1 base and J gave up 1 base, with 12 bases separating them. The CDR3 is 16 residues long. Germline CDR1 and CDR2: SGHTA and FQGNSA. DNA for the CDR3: TGTGCCAGCAGCTTAGTAGGGGGTGGGGGCACAGATACGCAGTATTTT. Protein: CASSLVGGGGTDTQYF.

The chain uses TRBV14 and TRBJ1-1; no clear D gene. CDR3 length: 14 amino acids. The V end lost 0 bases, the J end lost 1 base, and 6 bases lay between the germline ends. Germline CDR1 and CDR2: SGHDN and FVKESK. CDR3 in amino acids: CASSQEVRNTEAFF. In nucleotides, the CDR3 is TGTGCCAGCAGCCAAGAGGTCAGGAACACTGAAGCTTTCTTT.

The CDR3 DNA follows: TGTGCCAGTAGACACGACAGGGACGCTTCCTATGGCTACACCTTC. This codes for CASRHDRDASYGYTF. V and J are TRBV19 and TRBJ1-2; 7 bases fit TRBD1. Unmatched junction bases numbered 11, after V lost 6 bases and J lost 4 bases. This CDR3 is built from 15 residues. In germline, CDR1 is LNHDA, CDR2 SQIVND (reference sequence).